Described below is a single T cell receptor beta chain sequence and its context. Its antigen remains unidentified. The sample belongs to a study of CXCR3-negative and CXCR3-positive naive CD8 T cells. This CDR3 spans 15 amino acids. Germline CDR1 is SNHLY and CDR2 is FYNNEI. The study made its TRB cDNA libraries by 5' RACE, adding UMI labels. TCRdb re-called the 5' RACE reads; every CDR3 protein appears as one record, without DNA. The sample includes fewer than 55,000 distinct CDR3 sequences. Broader study findings: Compared with CXCR3-negative naive cells, CXCR3-positive naive cells showed more hydrophobic TRB CDR3s. Comparably high diversity marked both naive subsets, whereas memory CD8+ cells had much lower diversity.

The chain couples TRBV2 to TRBJ2-5; the D call of TRBD1 rests on TCRdb alone, since no DNA is present to check it. Sequencing used naive CXCR3- CD8+ T cells from blood. Subset given: CD45RO-CCR7+CD27+CD95- naive CD8+ T cells lacking CXCR3 (TNR3-). The clonotype was recovered from a human donor in good health. Some clones in this sample may be carry-over from other donors' samples. The CDR3 is CASLLVPGQQETQYF.